Shown below are 27 T cell receptor beta chains from a single sample sequenced in a study of T cell responses to AZD1222 COVID-19 vaccine. Libraries were prepared by immunoSEQ multiplex PCR; TCRdb keeps only in-frame clonotypes and omits some of them. The sample records around 94,000 clones, approximately 91% being singletons. The sequenced sample was peripheral blood, obtained on day 0 of AZD1222 vaccination. Every receptor here comes from an adult in good health.

The rearrangement uses TRBV5-4 and TRBJ2-3; a possible D gene is TRBD1 (6 bases). Looked up from germline, CDR1 is SGHNT and CDR2 is YYREEE (reference sequence). The CDR3 consists of 14 residues. The V and J ends lost 7 bases and 5 bases respectively, with 17 bases between them. DNA of the CDR3: TGTGCCAGCGACCGCGACAGGAGAGGAGATACGCAGTATTTT. This translates into CASDRDRRGDTQYF.

The chain uses TRBV7-3 and TRBJ2-1; the match to TRBD2 covers 9 bases. Per germline, CDR1 SGHTA and CDR2 FQGTGA. The CDR3 extends over 17 amino acids. Losses at the gene ends were 5 bases for V and 3 bases for J; bases not matched to a gene: 11. CDR3 bases: TGTGCCAGCAGCCAAACCCGAGCGGGGGGACGCTACAATGAGCAGTTCTTC. Translated, it gives CASSQTRAGGRYNEQFF.

This clone has just one count. The V call is TRBV7-8, the J call TRBJ1-5, with unresolved D. Trimming left V 5 bases short and J 3 bases short, with 17 bases between. Germline CDR1 reads SGHVS; CDR2 reads FQNEAQ. The CDR3 totals 16 residues. This CDR3 reads CASSRRLGKDNQPQHF. Written as DNA, the CDR3 is TGTGCCAGCAGCCGCCGCCTCGGAAAGGACAATCAGCCCCAGCATTTT.

The chain has TRBV7-8 and TRBJ2-7, with 14 nucleotides matching TRBD2. Losses at the gene ends were 3 bases for V and 2 bases for J; bases not matched to a gene: 3. CDR1 and CDR2 (germline): SGHVS, FQNEAQ. The CDR3 is 16 residues long. Here the CDR3 DNA reads TGTGCCAGCAGCTTGGGGACTAGCGGGGGAGCCTACGAGCAGTACTTC. This codes for CASSLGTSGGAYEQYF.

V usage is TRBV2 and J usage is TRBJ1-2; D ambiguous. CDR1 SNHLY and CDR2 FYNNEI come from the germline V gene. This CDR3 spans 12 amino acids. The ends were cut back, 5 bases at V and 7 bases at J, with 11 bases in the middle. The CDR3 loop is CASSPRLGGYTF. The DNA of the CDR3 is TGTGCCAGCAGTCCCCGCCTTGGTGGCTACACCTTC.

The V and J genes are TRBV7-2 and TRBJ1-6; TRBD1 agrees at 11 bases. V shed 4 bases and J 12 bases; nucleotides not matched to a gene: 14. From germline, CDR1 is SGHTA and CDR2 FQGNSA. There are 17 residues in the CDR3. CDR3 residues: CASSSLGTGGIIQPLHF. CDR3 DNA sequence: TGTGCCAGCAGCTCATTAGGGACAGGGGGGATAATTCAACCCCTCCACTTT. Combining the CDR3 with reference TRBV7-2 and TRBJ1-6 gives the whole variable domain GAGVSQSPSNKVTEKGKDVELRCDPISGHTALYWYRQSLGQGLEFLIYFQGNSAPDKSGLPSDRFSAERTGGSVSTLTIQRTQQEDSAVYLCASSSLGTGGIIQPLHFGNGTRLTVT.

The chain combines TRBV19 with TRBJ2-6, with a tentative D call TRBD1 (6 bases). Deletions cut 2 bases from V and 0 bases from J, with 14 bases between. CDR3 length: 18 amino acids. CDR1 is LNHDA, CDR2 SQIVND, per germline (reference sequence). CDR3 amino acids: CASSIRSTGRSGANVLTF. DNA of the CDR3: TGTGCCAGTAGTATACGGTCGACAGGACGCTCTGGGGCCAACGTCCTGACTTTC.

Notes on this clone: The same CDR3 is also encoded by other DNA sequences in this sample. The V call is TRBV3-1 (or the pseudogene TRBV3-2), the J call TRBJ2-3; 11 bases match TRBD1. The trim removed 4 bases at V and 3 bases at J, leaving 6 bases unmatched. Germline loops: CDR1 LGHDT, CDR2 YNNKEL (reference sequence). This CDR3 has 16 amino acids. In nucleotides, the CDR3 is TGTGCCAGCAGCCGGAGGACAGGGGGCTTTACAGATACGCAGTATTTT. As protein: CASSRRTGGFTDTQYF.

The chain recombines TRBV7-3 with TRBJ2-3; 8 bases match TRBD1. Germline lookup yields CDR1 SGHTA and CDR2 FQGTGA. V was clipped by 4 bases and J by 6 bases; unmatched bases: 3. The CDR3 totals 13 residues. CDR3 sequence reads: CASSSDRGDTQYF. In nucleotides, the CDR3 is TGTGCCAGCAGCTCAGACAGGGGCGATACGCAGTATTTT.

The chain joins TRBV7-2 to TRBJ1-2; D is possibly TRBD1 (6 bases). V lost 4 bases, J lost 4 bases, and 13 bases lay in between. Per germline, CDR1 SGHTA and CDR2 FQGNSA. The CDR3 loop spans 14 amino acids. CDR3 in amino acids: CASSSGTGSYGYTF. CDR3 bases: TGTGCCAGCAGCTCTGGTACAGGGAGCTATGGCTACACCTTC.

V and J are TRBV5-1 and TRBJ2-2, with 7 bases that match TRBD1. The V gene end was trimmed by 2 bases and the J gene end by 3 bases; junction bases not matched to a gene: 4. The germline V gene has CDR1 SGHRS and CDR2 YFSETQ. The CDR3 has 15 residues. DNA for the CDR3: TGCGCCAGCAGCTTTCGGCAGGGGGACACCGGGGAGCTGTTTTTT. Its translation: CASSFRQGDTGELFF.

The chain couples TRBV5-1 to TRBJ2-1; 7 nucleotides agree with TRBD1. V lost 5 bases and J lost 1; bases outside the gene matches: 6. CDR3 size: 15 residues. CDR1 SGHRS and CDR2 YFSETQ come from the germline V gene. As DNA, the CDR3 is TGCGCCAGCAGTCCACAGGGGTGGTCCTACAATGAGCAGTTCTTC. It specifies CASSPQGWSYNEQFF.

V gene TRBV6-1 combines with J gene TRBJ2-7, with 13 bases aligning to TRBD2. The CDR3 has 17 amino acids. V lost 1 base, J lost 6 bases, and 9 bases stayed unmatched. Germline CDR1 reads MNHNS; CDR2 reads SASEGT. For the CDR3, the DNA is TGTGCCAGCAGTGAAGTTAGACTAGCGGGGGGTCTCGGCGAGCAGTACTTC. This translates into CASSEVRLAGGLGEQYF.

This chain links TRBV10-3 with TRBJ2-2; 9 positions agree with TRBD2. Trimming at V came to 8 bases and at J to 1 base, leaving 14 bases not matched to a gene. Germline V gene data show CDR1 as ENHRY and CDR2 as SYGVKD. The CDR3 is 18 residues long. The CDR3 DNA reads as TGTGCCATCTCGTTGGTGGGACTAGCCCAAGAGAACACCGGGGAGCTGTTTTTT. This translates into CAISLVGLAQENTGELFF.

The CDR3 loop reads CAWNRQSSGNTIYF. DNA for the CDR3: TGTGCCTGGAACCGACAGAGCTCTGGAAACACCATATATTTT. The J gene is TRBJ1-3, the V gene TRBV30; D is perhaps TRBD1 (5 bases). This CDR3 has 14 amino acids. V lost 4 bases to trimming and J lost 0 bases, with 10 bases between them. In germline, CDR1 is GTSNPN, CDR2 SVGIG (reference sequence).

This chain connects TRBV7-3 to TRBJ1-1; D call uncertain. V lost 0 bases and J 5 bases, leaving 10 bases between the germline ends. Germline V CDR1 and CDR2: SGHTA, FQGTGA. CDR3 size: 14 residues. The CDR3 sequence is CASSLTGSRTEAFF. CDR3 nucleotide sequence: TGTGCCAGCAGCTTAACAGGCTCTAGGACTGAAGCTTTCTTT.

The chain joins TRBV27 to TRBJ1-2; 8 bases line up with TRBD1. The CDR3 runs 14 residues. From germline, CDR1 is MNHEY and CDR2 SMNVEV (reference sequence). Germline trimming cut 6 bases from V and 6 bases from J; bases unmatched to any gene: 9. CDR3: CASRRGTGYDGYTF. For the CDR3, the DNA is TGTGCCAGCAGGCGCGGGACAGGATATGATGGCTACACCTTC.

This clone turned up a few times. The J gene is TRBJ1-6, the V gene TRBV15, with a possible D match to TRBD1 (5 bases). The CDR3 is 15 residues long. V was clipped by 0 bases and J by 7 bases, with 10 bases between them. Germline CDR1 and CDR2: LNHNV and YYDKDF (reference sequence). For the CDR3, the DNA is TGTGCCACCAGCAGAGACCAGGGAGTAAATTCACCCCTCCACTTT. Protein product: CATSRDQGVNSPLHF. The entire variable domain, with the rest obtained from reference TRBV15 and TRBJ1-6, is as follows: DAMVIQNPRYQVTQFGKPVTLSCSQTLNHNVMYWYQQKSSQAPKLLFHYYDKDFNNEADTPDNFQSRRPNTSFCFLDIRSPGLGDTAMYLCATSRDQGVNSPLHFGNGTRLTVT.

The chain couples TRBV4-2 to TRBJ2-2; 7 positions agree with TRBD2. This CDR3 is built from 15 residues. Germline V lookup: CDR1 LGHNA, CDR2 YNFKEQ. With V trimmed by 1 base and J by 3 bases, 2 bases remained unmatched. CDR3 region: CASSQVGRDTGELFF. The CDR3 DNA reads TGTGCCAGCAGCCAAGTAGGGAGGGACACCGGGGAGCTGTTTTTT.

This chain uses TRBV5-1 with TRBJ2-4; D unclear. V was cut by 5 bases and J by 2 bases, with 14 bases left in between. This CDR3 is built from 15 residues. Germline V gene sequence: CDR1 SGHRS, CDR2 YFSETQ. The CDR3 coding sequence is TGCGCCAGCAGTCCCGATCGACTTACCAAAAACATTCAGTACTTC. Its translation: CASSPDRLTKNIQYF.

V gene TRBV5-1 combines with J gene TRBJ2-3; 13 bases match TRBD2. This CDR3 is built from 16 residues. Germline CDR1 is SGHRS and CDR2 is YFSETQ. J was trimmed by 1 base and V by 3 bases; bases with no gene match: 2. The CDR3 sequence: CASSSGLAGGTDTQYF. CDR3 nucleotide sequence: TGCGCCAGCAGCTCAGGACTAGCGGGGGGCACAGATACGCAGTATTTT.

On this clone: Different DNA sequences within this sample yield the same CDR3. The V and J genes are TRBV5-4 and TRBJ2-5, with D possibly TRBD1 on 6 matching bases. From germline, CDR1 is SGHNT and CDR2 YYREEE (reference sequence). With 4 bases removed from V and 5 bases from J, the gap between germline ends came to 15 bases. This CDR3 has 14 residues. The CDR3 loop reads CASSPIGGGETQYF. The CDR3 DNA is TGTGCCAGCAGCCCAATAGGGGGTGGGGAGACCCAGTACTTC.

J is TRBJ1-1 and V is TRBV28; 7 nucleotides agree with TRBD1. With V trimmed by 5 bases and J by 3 bases, 12 bases remained unmatched. The CDR3 totals 16 residues. Germline CDR1 MDHEN, CDR2 SYDVKM. CDR3 loop: CASSLPQGGAYTEAFF. The CDR3, as DNA: TGTGCCAGCAGTCTACCTCAGGGGGGGGCATACACTGAAGCTTTCTTT.

The V call is TRBV6-2 or TRBV6-3, the J call TRBJ2-5; no reliable D call. CDR3 size: 11 residues. In germline, CDR1 is MNHEY, CDR2 SVGEGT. Trimming left V 2 bases short and J 5 bases short, with 3 bases between. The CDR3 spells CASSYGETQYF. As DNA, the CDR3 is TGTGCCAGCAGTTACGGGGAGACCCAGTACTTC.

Here the CDR3 reads CASSPPRRPNNEQFF. CDR3 in DNA: TGTGCCAGCAGTCCCCCGAGACGTCCCAACAATGAGCAGTTCTTC. The V and J genes are TRBV28 and TRBJ2-1, with D unclear. Trimming removed 5 bases from V and 5 bases from J, with 16 bases in between. Germline values: CDR1 MDHEN, CDR2 SYDVKM. The CDR3 consists of 15 residues.

V usage is TRBV12-3 or TRBV12-4 and J usage is TRBJ2-2; D unresolved. The CDR3 extends over 11 amino acids. Trimming removed 6 bases at V and 10 bases at J, with 9 bases between. DNA for the CDR3: TGTGCCAGCAGCCCCAACCAGGAGCTGTTTTTT. It specifies CASSPNQELFF.

V and J are TRBV5-4 and TRBJ1-2; 7 nucleotides agree with TRBD1. This CDR3 spans 16 amino acids. In germline, CDR1 is SGHNT, CDR2 YYREEE (reference sequence). V shed 4 bases, J shed 2 bases, and the junction held 11 bases outside the gene matches. The CDR3 DNA sequence: TGTGCCAGCAGCCCGCGACAGGGTATCTCAAACTATGGCTACACCTTC. Its translation: CASSPRQGISNYGYTF.